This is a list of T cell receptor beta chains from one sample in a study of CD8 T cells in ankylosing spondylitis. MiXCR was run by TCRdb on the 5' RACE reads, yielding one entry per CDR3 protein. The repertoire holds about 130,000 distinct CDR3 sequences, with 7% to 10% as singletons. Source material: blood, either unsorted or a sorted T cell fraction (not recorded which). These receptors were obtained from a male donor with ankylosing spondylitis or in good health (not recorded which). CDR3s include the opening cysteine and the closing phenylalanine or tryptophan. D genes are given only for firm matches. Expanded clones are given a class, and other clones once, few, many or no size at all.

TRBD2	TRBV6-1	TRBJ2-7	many	CASSQQPGLLEQYF	TGTGCCAGCAGTCAACAGCCGGGACTACTAGAGCAGTACTTC
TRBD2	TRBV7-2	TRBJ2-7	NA	CASSLWGGESLYF	TGTGCCAGCAGCCTATGGGGGGGAGAGTCGCTGTACTTC
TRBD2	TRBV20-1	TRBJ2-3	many	CSAQKAGMGTDTQYF	TGCAGTGCCCAAAAAGCGGGAATGGGCACAGATACGCAGTATTTT
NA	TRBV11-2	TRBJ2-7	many	CASSFNMRDGEQYF	TGTGCCAGCAGCTTTAATATGCGGGACGGCGAGCAGTACTTC
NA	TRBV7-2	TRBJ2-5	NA	CASSLVGRMQETQYF	TGTGCCAGCAGCTTAGTAGGCAGAATGCAAGAGACCCAGTACTTC
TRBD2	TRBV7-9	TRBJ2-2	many	CASSLSGGPSGELFF	TGTGCCAGCAGCTTATCGGGAGGGCCTTCCGGGGAGCTGTTTTTT
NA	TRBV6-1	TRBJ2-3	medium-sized	CASSEAWTPLTDTQYF	TGTGCCAGCAGTGAAGCTTGGACACCTCTCACAGATACGCAGTATTTT
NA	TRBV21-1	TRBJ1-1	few	CASSGHRVLYLFMNTEAFF	TGTGCCAGCAGCGGACACAGGGTTCTTTACCTATTCATGAACACTGAAGCTTTCTTT
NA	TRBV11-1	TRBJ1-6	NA	CASSLGGGSSSYNSPLHF	TGTGCCAGCAGCTTAGGAGGTGGCTCGAGCTCCTATAATTCACCCCTCCACTTT
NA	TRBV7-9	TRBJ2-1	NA	CASSLNGAGKAEF	TGTGCCAGCAGCTTAAATGGGGCTGGGAAAGCGGAATTC
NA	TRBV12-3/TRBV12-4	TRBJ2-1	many	CASRWAATYNEQFF	TGTGCCAGCAGATGGGCAGCCACCTACAATGAGCAGTTCTTC
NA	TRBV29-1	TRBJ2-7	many	CSVEDLGTEQYF	TGCAGCGTTGAAGATCTGGGGACCGAGCAGTACTTC
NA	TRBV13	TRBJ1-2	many	CASSPLQGADYGYTF	TGTGCCAGCAGCCCGCTACAGGGAGCAGACTATGGCTACACCTTC
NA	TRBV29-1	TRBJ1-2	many	CSVYGSGAYGYTF	TGCAGCGTTTATGGGTCCGGGGCGTACGGCTACACCTTC
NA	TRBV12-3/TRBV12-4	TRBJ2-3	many	CASSLTGDTQYF	TGTGCCAGCAGTCTAACGGGCGATACGCAGTATTTT
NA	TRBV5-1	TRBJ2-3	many	CASRTSVTDTQYF	TGCGCCAGCAGAACCTCTGTCACAGATACGCAGTATTTT
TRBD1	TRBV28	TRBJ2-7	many	CAHQGAYEQYF	TGTGCTCATCAGGGGGCCTACGAGCAGTACTTC
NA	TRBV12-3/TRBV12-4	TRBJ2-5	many	CASSLGTSTETQYF	TGTGCCAGCAGTTTAGGGACATCCACAGAGACCCAGTACTTC
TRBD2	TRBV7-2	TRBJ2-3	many	CASSLRLAGVQDTQYF	TGTGCCAGCAGCCTTAGACTAGCGGGAGTTCAAGATACGCAGTATTTT
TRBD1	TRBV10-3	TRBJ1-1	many	CAISPGTGRYTEAFF	TGTGCCATCAGTCCCGGGACAGGGCGGTACACTGAAGCTTTCTTT
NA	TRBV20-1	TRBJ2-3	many	CSARAGRWNTQYF	TGCAGTGCTAGAGCCGGGAGATGGAATACGCAGTATTTT
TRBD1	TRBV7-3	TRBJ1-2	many	CASSLGTGDGYTF	TGTGCCAGCAGCTTAGGGACAGGGGATGGCTACACCTTC
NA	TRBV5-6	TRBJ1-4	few	CASSLGPQRGEKLFF	TGTGCCAGCAGCTTGGGCCCTCAACGAGGGGAAAAACTGTTTTTT
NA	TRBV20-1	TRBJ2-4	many	CSATRGIAKNIQYF	TGCAGTGCTACCCGTGGGATAGCCAAAAACATTCAGTACTTC
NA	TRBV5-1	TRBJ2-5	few	CASSSKRQNSQETQYF	TGCGCCAGCAGCTCCAAGAGACAGAACTCCCAAGAGACCCAGTACTTC
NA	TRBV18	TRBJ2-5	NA	CASSPPWDAQETQYF	TGTGCCAGCTCACCACCGTGGGATGCGCAAGAGACCCAGTACTTC
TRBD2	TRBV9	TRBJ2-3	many	CASSVATSRADTQYF	TGTGCCAGCAGCGTAGCGACTAGCCGGGCAGATACGCAGTATTTT
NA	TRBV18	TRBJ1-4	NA	CASSPLGYGKLFF	TGTGCCAGCTCACCACTGGGGTACGGAAAACTGTTTTTT
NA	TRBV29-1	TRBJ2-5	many	CSVDVLANQETQYF	TGCAGCGTTGATGTGCTAGCGAACCAAGAGACCCAGTACTTC
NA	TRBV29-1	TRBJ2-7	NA	CSVEDRSYEQYF	TGCAGCGTTGAAGATCGCAGCTACGAGCAGTACTTC
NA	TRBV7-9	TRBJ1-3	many	CASRGRNSGNTIYF	TGTGCCAGCAGAGGCAGGAACTCTGGAAACACCATATATTTT
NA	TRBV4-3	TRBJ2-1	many	CASSQTTSSFYNEQFF	TGCGCCAGCAGCCAGACGACTAGTTCGTTCTACAATGAGCAGTTCTTC
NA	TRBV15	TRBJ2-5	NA	CATSTRKESGETQYF	TGTGCCACCAGCACAAGAAAGGAGTCTGGGGAGACCCAGTACTTC
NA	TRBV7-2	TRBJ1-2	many	CASSPPTGVYGYTF	TGTGCCAGCAGCCCCCCGACAGGCGTGTATGGCTACACCTTC
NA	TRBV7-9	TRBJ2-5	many	CASSPVRETQYF	TGTGCCAGCAGCCCAGTCCGGGAGACCCAGTACTTC
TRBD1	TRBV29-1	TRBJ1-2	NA	CSVSNQGDLGGYTF	TGCAGCGTTTCAAATCAGGGGGATCTGGGAGGCTACACCTTC
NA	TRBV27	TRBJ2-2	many	CASRIVSESGELFF	TGTGCCAGCAGGATAGTATCGGAATCCGGGGAGCTGTTTTTT
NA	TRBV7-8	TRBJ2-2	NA	CASSLAHPRRTGDTGELFF	TGTGCCAGCAGCTTAGCCCATCCTCGGAGGACCGGTGACACCGGGGAGCTGTTTTTT
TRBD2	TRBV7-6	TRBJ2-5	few	CASSLDVSGSGLTQYF	TGTGCCAGCAGCTTAGACGTTAGCGGGAGTGGGTTGACCCAGTACTTC
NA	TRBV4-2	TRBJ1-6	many	CASSPPTGTSYSPLHF	TGTGCCAGCAGCCCGCCGACAGGAACTTCATATTCACCCCTCCACTTT
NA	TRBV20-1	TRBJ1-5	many	CSARKDYNQPQHF	TGCAGTGCTAGAAAGGACTACAATCAGCCCCAGCATTTT
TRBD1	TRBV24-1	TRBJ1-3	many	CATSDLRRGRGHSGNTIYF	TGTGCCACCAGTGATTTGCGGAGGGGCAGGGGGCACTCTGGAAACACCATATATTTT
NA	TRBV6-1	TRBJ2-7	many	CASSPRDYEQYF	TGTGCCAGTTCCCCCCGGGACTACGAGCAGTACTTC
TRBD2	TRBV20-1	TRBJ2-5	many	CSARQSSGRFAETQYF	TGCAGTGCTAGGCAATCTAGCGGGAGGTTCGCAGAGACCCAGTACTTC
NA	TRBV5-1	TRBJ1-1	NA	CASSLATVAGTEAFF	TGCGCCAGCAGCTTGGCTACGGTTGCAGGGACTGAAGCTTTCTTT
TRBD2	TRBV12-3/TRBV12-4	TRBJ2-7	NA	CAFCFPTGSVSGSTEQYF	TGTGCCTTCTGTTTTCCCACAGGGTCGGTTAGCGGGAGCACCGAGCAGTACTTC